This T cell receptor beta chain was observed in a study of blood T cells in healthy people across ages. This clonotype was seen only a few times. A second PCR, run for roughly 6 to 11 cycles, used a sample-barcoded 5' primer plus a J-beta primer mix. TCRdb called the 5' RACE reads again in MiXCR, with one record for every CDR3 protein. The repertoire holds approximately 810,000 distinct CDR3 sequences, with more than 25% as singletons. This CDR3 comprises 15 residues. V trimming: 10 bases; J trimming: 3 bases; junction bases outside the gene matches: 8. CDR1 and CDR2 (germline): KGHDR, SFDVKD. The sample comprised blood. The genes are TRBV24-1 and TRBJ2-1; 10 bases fit TRBD2. The sequence was collected from a woman aged 80 or over in good health. The CDR3 sequence is CATEGASGSYNEQFF. The CDR3 nucleotides read TGTGCCACGGAGGGGGCTAGCGGGAGCTACAATGAGCAGTTCTTC.